What follows are 23 T cell receptor beta chains derived from one specimen sequenced in a study of T-cell reconstitution after alpha-beta-depleted transplantation in children. A library of TCRbeta sequences, prepared with unique molecular identifiers, was generated. TCRdb fed the PCR reads into MiXCR, producing one record per CDR3 protein. The sample holds around 250,000 distinct CDR3 sequences, 9.9% seen once. The source was PBMCs from the stem cell graft donor, collected from the stem cell graft. These receptors were obtained from a human donor who donated a stem cell graft to a child with SCID.

This clonotype came up a few times. This chain uses TRBV12-3 or TRBV12-4 with TRBJ2-1; D possibly matches TRBD1 or TRBD2 (6 bases each). V dropped 4 bases and J dropped 7 bases, with 20 bases sitting between them. This CDR3 has 16 residues. The CDR3 here is CASSYYSGAPGNEQFF. CDR3 DNA sequence: TGTGCCAGCAGTTACTACTCGGGGGCCCCGGGAAATGAGCAGTTCTTC.

This clonotype occurred a few times. The chain combines TRBV10-3 with TRBJ1-5; no clear D gene. Germline V gene lookup returns CDR1 ENHRY and CDR2 SYGVKD. Deletions cut 5 bases from V and 4 bases from J, with 12 bases between. This CDR3 has 14 amino acids. CDR3 loop: CAISMEWVNQPQHF. CDR3 coding DNA: TGTGCCATCAGTATGGAGTGGGTAAATCAGCCCCAGCATTTT.

This chain joins TRBV3-1 and TRBJ2-7; TRBD2 matches at 11 bases. V shed 4 bases, J shed 0 bases, and the junction held 5 bases outside the gene matches. The germline gives CDR1 LGHDT, CDR2 YNNKEL (reference sequence). The CDR3 has 16 residues. The CDR3 region is CASSPLAGGISYEQYF. CDR3 DNA: TGTGCCAGCAGCCCCCTAGCGGGGGGCATCTCCTACGAGCAGTACTTC.

This clonotype was observed a few times. This chain connects TRBV3-1 to TRBJ2-4; tentatively, D is TRBD2 (5 bases). The CDR3 is made up of 14 amino acids. In germline, CDR1 is LGHDT, CDR2 YNNKEL (reference sequence). V was cut by 4 bases and J by 7 bases, with 14 bases left in between. The CDR3 region has the DNA TGTGCCAGCAGCCCCAGGCCCGGAGGCAACATTCAGTACTTC. Its protein is CASSPRPGGNIQYF. The variable domain in full, with the rest retrieved from reference TRBV3-1 and TRBJ2-4, is DTAVSQTPKYLVTQMGNDKSIKCEQNLGHDTMYWYKQDSKKFLKIMFSYNNKELIINETVPNRFSPKSPDKAHLNLHINSLELGDSAVYFCASSPRPGGNIQYFGAGTRLSVL.

The chain employs TRBV12-3 or TRBV12-4 and TRBJ2-7; 9 bases are a match to TRBD2. With 3 bases clipped from V and 2 bases from J, the junction kept 2 bases outside the gene matches. The CDR3 is 14 residues long. CDR3 region: CASSFAGGAYEQYF. The CDR3 nucleotides are TGTGCCAGCAGTTTTGCGGGGGGGGCCTACGAGCAGTACTTC.

The J gene is TRBJ1-2, the V gene TRBV5-1; 10 nucleotides align to TRBD1. V was pared by 0 bases and J by 8 bases, with 4 bases of the junction left unmatched. The CDR3 totals 14 residues. CDR1 SGHRS and CDR2 YFSETQ come from the germline V gene. The CDR3 DNA sequence: TGCGCCAGCAGCTTGGATCGGACAGGGGGAGGCTACACCTTC. Amino acid sequence: CASSLDRTGGGYTF.

J is TRBJ1-2 and V is TRBV3-1; D remains ambiguous. The CDR3 sequence is 15 residues long. Germline-derived CDR1 and CDR2 are LGHDT and YNNKEL (reference sequence). Between the trimmed V and J ends, which lost 0 bases and 5 bases, there was a span of 13 bases. CDR3 protein: CASSQDSELRYGYTF. The CDR3 coding sequence is TGTGCCAGCAGCCAAGATTCGGAACTTCGATATGGCTACACCTTC.

The sample holds a few counts of this clonotype. At one end the junction does not follow the germline gene, possibly because of a read error. This rearrangement joins TRBV20-1 to TRBJ1-5; 8 nucleotides line up with TRBD1. Germline assignment: CDR1 DFQATT and CDR2 SNEGSKA (reference sequence). This CDR3 comprises 14 residues. The CDR3 loop is CIARETGGNQPQHF. The CDR3 nucleotides are TGCATTGCTAGAGAGACAGGGGGCAATCAGCCCCAGCATTTT.

Only a few counts were recorded for this clonotype. CDR3 sequence (DNA): TGTGCCAGCAGGTTAGCGGGGGGAGACAATGAGCAGTTCTTC. It encodes CASRLAGGDNEQFF. This chain connects TRBV2 to TRBJ2-1, with 10 bases identical to TRBD2. V was pared by 6 bases and J by 5 bases, with 4 bases of the junction left unmatched. Germline V gene lookup returns CDR1 SNHLY and CDR2 FYNNEI. This CDR3 has 14 residues.

This clonotype was seen a handful of times. The rearrangement joins TRBV7-2 to TRBJ2-1, with 8 bases identical to TRBD2. Germline trimming cut 0 bases from V and 0 bases from J; bases unmatched to any gene: 4. This CDR3 has 17 residues. Germline assignment: CDR1 SGHTA and CDR2 FQGNSA. This chain's CDR3 is CASSLALAGFSYNEQFF. In nucleotides, the CDR3 is TGTGCCAGCAGCTTAGCCCTAGCGGGTTTCTCCTACAATGAGCAGTTCTTC.

The chain employs TRBV11-2 and TRBJ2-1; the match to TRBD1 covers 7 bases. CDR1 is SGHAT, CDR2 FQNNGV, per germline. The J segment lost 9 bases and the V segment lost 3 bases, leaving 14 bases of the junction unmatched. This CDR3 comprises 16 residues. CDR3 loop: CASSFGSGKGAFEQFF. CDR3 in DNA: TGTGCCAGCAGCTTCGGTTCCGGTAAGGGGGCGTTTGAGCAGTTCTTC.

This clonotype was recorded at least ten times. This sequence joins TRBV12-3 or TRBV12-4 and TRBJ2-3; 8 bases fit TRBD2. The CDR3 has 16 residues. The V gene end was trimmed by 1 base and the J gene end by 0 bases; junction bases not matched to a gene: 3. This chain's CDR3 is CASSLGASGSTDTQYF. The DNA of the CDR3 is TGTGCCAGCAGTTTAGGCGCTAGCGGGAGCACAGATACGCAGTATTTT.

The V call is TRBV20-1, the J call TRBJ2-7; 12 positions match TRBD2. The CDR3 contains 17 residues. Germline V lookup: CDR1 DFQATT, CDR2 SNEGSKA (reference sequence). The V gene end was trimmed by 0 bases and the J gene end by 0 bases; junction bases not matched to a gene: 6. This CDR3 reads CSARDLLAGGSSYEQYF. The DNA of the CDR3 is TGCAGTGCTAGAGATTTACTAGCGGGGGGCAGCTCCTACGAGCAGTACTTC.

This clonotype came up many times. The rearrangement links TRBV15 to TRBJ2-3; 7 nucleotides line up with TRBD2. This CDR3 spans 18 amino acids. The junction had 17 bases not matched to a gene; V was cut back by 8 bases and J by 0 bases. From germline, CDR1 is LNHNV and CDR2 YYDKDF (reference sequence). As DNA, the CDR3 is TGTGCCACCCGAGAGGGAGGGCTACTCAGGTCTAGCACAGATACGCAGTATTTT. It specifies CATREGGLLRSSTDTQYF. Looking up the rest from reference TRBV15 and TRBJ2-3 gives the full variable domain: DAMVIQNPRYQVTQFGKPVTLSCSQTLNHNVMYWYQQKSSQAPKLLFHYYDKDFNNEADTPDNFQSRRPNTSFCFLDIRSPGLGDTAMYLCATREGGLLRSSTDTQYFGPGTRLTVL.

Only a few counts were recorded for this clonotype. This sequence joins TRBV20-1 and TRBJ1-2; a weak D match, TRBD1 (6 bases). V was pared by 2 bases and J by 5 bases, with 21 bases between. Germline CDR1 DFQATT, CDR2 SNEGSKA (reference sequence). The CDR3 consists of 16 residues. The CDR3: CSARSDSGRALYGYTF. The CDR3 DNA follows: TGCAGTGCTAGATCGGACAGCGGCAGGGCCCTGTATGGCTACACCTTC.

The chain links TRBV23-1 to TRBJ2-5; weak D call: TRBD2 (5 bases). TRBV23-1 is placed among ORFs of uncertain function. The CDR3 sequence is 15 residues long. Trimming left V 3 bases short and J 2 bases short, with 13 bases between. As DNA, the CDR3 is TGCGCCAGCAGTCAGGGAGAGGGCGGTCAAGAGACCCAGTACTTC. This sequence encodes CASSQGEGGQETQYF.

The V gene is TRBV25-1, the J gene TRBJ2-7, with 8 bases aligning to TRBD1. V lost 6 bases to trimming and J lost 0 bases; unmatched junction nucleotides: 13. Germline lookup yields CDR1 MGHDK and CDR2 SYGVNS. This CDR3 is built from 17 residues. CDR3 residues: CASRGSQGQVASYEQYF. CDR3 bases: TGTGCCAGCAGGGGTTCCCAGGGACAGGTCGCCTCCTACGAGCAGTACTTC.

This clonotype has only a few counts. The rearrangement links TRBV29-1 to TRBJ1-2, with D unclear. Germline CDR1 SQVTM, CDR2 ANQGSEA. Trimming removed 3 bases at V and 8 bases at J, with 16 bases between. This CDR3 is 13 amino acids long. The CDR3 DNA reads as TGCAGCGTTGACCCTGCCGGCGGAGGAGGCTACACCTTC. Amino acid sequence: CSVDPAGGGGYTF.

The V gene is TRBV5-1, the J gene TRBJ2-1; maybe TRBD1 (6 bases). V was cut by 1 base and J by 6 bases, with 11 bases left in between. The CDR3 contains 14 residues. Germline CDR1 reads SGHRS; CDR2 reads YFSETQ. CDR3: CASSLWTEINEQFF. CDR3 coding DNA: TGCGCCAGCAGCTTGTGGACAGAAATCAATGAGCAGTTCTTC.

This clonotype was observed at least ten times. This chain uses TRBV4-1 with TRBJ2-1; 8 bases agree with TRBD1. CDR1 is MGHRA, CDR2 YSYEKL, per germline. CDR3 length equals 16 residues. Unmatched junction bases numbered 4, after V lost 0 bases and J lost 3 bases. CDR3 loop: CASSQDSGGFYNEQFF. The CDR3 DNA is TGCGCCAGCAGCCAAGACTCAGGGGGCTTCTACAATGAGCAGTTCTTC.

This clonotype was seen only a few times. The chain couples TRBV6-2 or TRBV6-3 to TRBJ2-7, with a weak D call TRBD2 (6 bases). The V gene lost 6 bases and the J gene lost 3 bases, with 15 bases spanning the gap. The CDR3 runs 14 residues. Germline-derived CDR1 and CDR2 are MNHEY and SVGEGT. This chain's CDR3 is CASSSWGLNYEQYF. For the CDR3, the DNA is TGTGCCAGCAGCTCCTGGGGACTGAACTACGAGCAGTACTTC.

This clonotype was observed a few times. The chain couples TRBV20-1 to TRBJ2-2; maybe TRBD2 (5 bases). The CDR3 totals 13 residues. V lost 3 bases and J 0 bases, leaving 5 bases between the germline ends. Germline assignment: CDR1 DFQATT and CDR2 SNEGSKA (reference sequence). DNA of the CDR3: TGCAGTGCTAGCGGGGCGAACACCGGGGAGCTGTTTTTT. Amino acids: CSASGANTGELFF.

This clonotype has ten or more counts. The V and J genes are TRBV20-1 and TRBJ2-1; no firm D call. V lost 6 bases to trimming and J lost 5 bases, with 20 bases between them. CDR3 length: 15 amino acids. The germline CDR1 and CDR2 sequences are DFQATT and SNEGSKA (reference sequence). CDR3 amino acids: CSALKPSGTNNEQFF. The CDR3 DNA is TGCAGTGCCCTTAAGCCCTCAGGCACCAACAATGAGCAGTTCTTC.